This TCR beta chain originates from a study of blood T cells in healthy people across ages. No fewer than 6 micrograms of total RNA were isolated from every sample. This CDR3 spans 15 amino acids. V gave up 3 bases and J gave up 3 bases; unmatched junction bases: 9. Germline lookup yields CDR1 SGDLS and CDR2 YYNGEE. A second roughly 6 to 12 cycle PCR used barcoded and J-beta primers. MiXCR, run by TCRdb on the 5' RACE reads, gives a single entry per CDR3 protein. The sample has more than 1.4 million distinct CDR3 sequences, roughly 45% seen once. General study findings and limits: Fewer expanded clones and more diversity marked long-lived versus aged donors. Per million T cells, TCR beta diversity dropped about linearly as age rose.

As regards this clonotype: What it binds is not known.

The chain couples TRBV9 to TRBJ2-7, with 7 positions matching TRBD1. The receptor was isolated from a woman aged 18-29 years in good health. Sequencing was performed on blood. CDR3 bases: TGTGCCAGCAGCGCCACGGGACAGCTACACTACGAGCAGTACTTC. This translates into CASSATGQLHYEQYF.